Following are 26 T cell receptor beta chains from one sample sequenced in a study of post-analysis software for immune sequencing data. These receptors lack a known antigen. Whole-study results and caveats: With TRBV5-6, TRBV5-1 and TRBV20-1 included, 4 or 5 TRBV segments were more frequent in patients than in controls.

TCR beta cDNA libraries had unique molecular identifiers. TCRdb ran MiXCR on the PCR reads and lists one entry per CDR3 protein. The sample includes roughly 430,000 distinct CDR3 sequences, roughly 38% seen only once; the top ten take 7.5% to 8.5%. Sequencing was performed on blood. Receptors originate from a girl aged 2 to 10 with multiple sclerosis.

This clonotype was picked up many times. The chain employs TRBV12-3 or TRBV12-4 and TRBJ1-2; 9 positions agree with TRBD1. There are 15 residues in the CDR3. Germline trimming cut 5 bases from V and 6 bases from J; bases unmatched to any gene: 10. As DNA, the CDR3 is TGTGCCAGCAGTACTCGGACAGGGGCTAGGAATGGCTACACCTTC. Amino acids: CASSTRTGARNGYTF.

This clonotype was detected a few times. The CDR3 coding sequence is TGTGCCAGCAGTTCCCGACCGGGACAGGGAATTAAGACCCAGTACTTC. This gives the protein CASSSRPGQGIKTQYF. The chain combines TRBV12-3 or TRBV12-4 with TRBJ2-7, with 9 bases identical to TRBD1. The DNA end favors TRBJ2-5, so the J call may be wrong. CDR3 length equals 16 residues.

This chain links TRBV15 with TRBJ2-5; 8 nucleotides agree with TRBD1. V was clipped by 1 base and J by 2 bases; unmatched bases: 6. The CDR3 is made up of 16 amino acids. CDR1 and CDR2 (germline): LNHNV, YYDKDF (reference sequence). CDR3 protein: CATSRGFGTGQETQYF. DNA of the CDR3: TGTGCCACCAGCAGAGGCTTTGGGACAGGTCAAGAGACCCAGTACTTC.

The chain recombines TRBV20-1 with TRBJ2-7, with 12 positions matching TRBD2. Germline trimming cut 3 bases from V and 2 bases from J; bases unmatched to any gene: 2. Germline V gene data show CDR1 as DFQATT and CDR2 as SNEGSKA (reference sequence). CDR3 length: 14 residues. This chain's CDR3 is CSARRTSGTYEQYF. The CDR3 nucleotides are TGCAGTGCTAGGAGGACTAGCGGGACCTACGAGCAGTACTTC.

This chain connects TRBV5-5 to TRBJ1-5; TRBD1 aligns across 9 bases. Germline-derived CDR1 and CDR2 are SGHKS and YYEKEE (reference sequence). V lost 2 bases to trimming and J lost 3 bases; unmatched junction nucleotides: 6. CDR3 length equals 16 residues. The CDR3 protein is CASSFWTGASNQPQHF. The CDR3 coding sequence is TGTGCCAGCAGCTTCTGGACAGGGGCATCCAATCAGCCCCAGCATTTT.

CDR3 coding DNA: TGTGCCAGCAGTCAGGGGGGGGACGGCGACAATGAGCAGTACTTC. Encoded protein: CASSQGGDGDNEQYF. The chain has TRBV28 and TRBJ2-4; TRBD1 or TRBD2 may be the D gene (7 bases each). This CDR3 spans 15 amino acids. Germline CDR1 is MDHEN and CDR2 is SYDVKM. Trimming pared 5 bases from V and 13 bases from J, leaving 24 bases between.

This rearrangement joins TRBV2 to TRBJ2-2; 10 bases match TRBD2. Germline V gives CDR1 SNHLY, CDR2 FYNNEI. With V trimmed by 1 base and J by 6 bases, 2 bases remained unmatched. The CDR3 runs 15 residues. The CDR3 spells CASSEDGLAAGELFF. CDR3 nucleotide sequence: TGTGCCAGCAGTGAAGATGGACTAGCGGCCGGGGAGCTGTTTTTT.

The chain employs TRBV6-6 and TRBJ2-1, with D maybe TRBD1 (5 bases). Germline CDR1 and CDR2: MNHNY and SVGAGI (reference sequence). There are 17 residues in the CDR3. V dropped 4 bases and J dropped 0 bases, with 16 bases sitting between them. The CDR3 coding sequence is TGTGCCAGCAGTTCCAGGGTCCAACTAAGCTCCTACAATGAGCAGTTCTTC. Encoded protein: CASSSRVQLSSYNEQFF.

The V gene is TRBV4-1, the J gene TRBJ2-1; 10 positions agree with TRBD1. With V trimmed by 0 bases and J by 6 bases, 8 bases remained unmatched. This CDR3 is 17 amino acids long. The germline CDR1 and CDR2 sequences are MGHRA and YSYEKL. Here the CDR3 reads CASSQDLGQGSANEQFF. Here the CDR3 DNA reads TGCGCCAGCAGCCAAGATTTGGGACAGGGGTCCGCCAATGAGCAGTTCTTC.

The CDR3 region has the DNA TGTGCCAGTAAACAGGGGGGGATAGCCAAAAACATTCAGTACTTC. Translated, it gives CASKQGGIAKNIQYF. V and J are TRBV27 and TRBJ2-4; the D gene is possibly TRBD1 (8 bases). V was pared by 9 bases and J by 0 bases, with 15 bases between. This CDR3 has 15 residues. Germline values: CDR1 MNHEY, CDR2 SMNVEV (reference sequence).

The rearrangement joins TRBV12-3 or TRBV12-4 to TRBJ1-2; 9 nucleotides match TRBD1. Trimming cost V 2 bases and J 8 bases; bases outside gene matches: 6. There are 14 residues in the CDR3. The CDR3 coding sequence is TGTGCCAGCAGTTTATCGACAGGGGGTTTCGGCTACACCTTC. Its protein is CASSLSTGGFGYTF.

This sequence joins TRBV10-3 and TRBJ2-1; 7 bases align to TRBD2. V shed 4 bases and J 3 bases; nucleotides not matched to a gene: 18. The CDR3 extends over 19 amino acids. Per the germline V gene, CDR1 is ENHRY and CDR2 is SYGVKD. The CDR3 protein is CAISADGTTIVKYYNEQFF. Here the CDR3 DNA reads TGTGCCATCAGTGCCGACGGGACTACCATAGTTAAGTACTACAATGAGCAGTTCTTC.

This clonotype was counted only a few times. The J gene is TRBJ2-1, the V gene TRBV7-9; TRBD1 might be the D (6 bases). Germline CDR1 SEHNR, CDR2 FQNEAQ (reference sequence). The CDR3 has 14 amino acids. With 4 bases removed from V and 3 bases from J, the gap between germline ends came to 10 bases. The CDR3 here is CASSWGHNYNEQFF. The CDR3 DNA follows: TGTGCCAGCAGCTGGGGACACAACTACAATGAGCAGTTCTTC. The whole variable domain, remainder taken from reference TRBV7-9 and TRBJ2-1, is DTGVSQNPRHKITKRGQNVTFRCDPISEHNRLYWYRQTLGQGPEFLTYFQNEAQLEKSRLLSDRFSAERPKGSFSTLEIQRTEQGDSAMYLCASSWGHNYNEQFFGPGTRLTVL.

This clonotype was observed a few times. The genes are TRBV29-1 and TRBJ2-1; D may match TRBD1 or TRBD2 (5 bases each). The germline CDR1 and CDR2 sequences are SQVTM and ANQGSEA. This CDR3 has 14 residues. V was trimmed by 6 bases and J by 0 bases, leaving 12 bases between them. The CDR3 loop is CSVRGLLSYNEQFF. The CDR3 nucleotides read TGCAGCGTCCGGGGCCTCCTCTCCTACAATGAGCAGTTCTTC.

This rearrangement joins TRBV27 to TRBJ2-1, with D uncertain. Germline lookup yields CDR1 MNHEY and CDR2 SMNVEV (reference sequence). The CDR3 sequence is 15 residues long. Trimming left V 3 bases short and J 5 bases short, with 14 bases between. Written as DNA, the CDR3 is TGTGCCAGCAGTTTGGAACGGAGAGCTAACAATGAGCAGTTCTTC. Amino acid sequence: CASSLERRANNEQFF.

The gene calls are TRBV12-3 or TRBV12-4 and TRBJ1-2, with TRBD1 as a possible D gene (6 bases). V shed 3 bases and J shed 2 bases, with 10 bases lying between them. This CDR3 contains 14 residues. The CDR3 sequence is CASSFGGQNYGYTF. The CDR3 coding sequence is TGTGCCAGCAGTTTCGGGGGCCAGAACTATGGCTACACCTTC.

The chain recombines TRBV9 with TRBJ1-2; a weak D match, TRBD1 (5 bases). The CDR3 length is 14 residues. CDR1 is SGDLS, CDR2 YYNGEE, per germline. V lost 1 base, J lost 0 bases, and 7 bases lay in between. CDR3 residues: CASSVRQTNYGYTF. CDR3 sequence (DNA): TGTGCCAGCAGCGTACGACAGACTAACTATGGCTACACCTTC.

The V and J genes are TRBV9 and TRBJ2-7; 9 bases are shared with TRBD2. CDR1 and CDR2 (germline): SGDLS, YYNGEE. The CDR3 consists of 16 residues. V shed 0 bases, J shed 2 bases, and the junction held 6 bases outside the gene matches. The CDR3 nucleotides read TGTGCCAGCAGCGTAGACGGTAGCGGGGGTCCCTACGAGCAGTACTTC. It specifies CASSVDGSGGPYEQYF.

The J gene is TRBJ2-7, the V gene TRBV5-1, with D perhaps given as TRBD1 or TRBD2 (7 bases each). The V gene's germline CDR1 is SGHRS and CDR2 YFSETQ. The CDR3 runs to 15 residues. V lost 5 bases and J 1 base, leaving 16 bases between the germline ends. CDR3 nucleotides: TGCGCCAGCAGACGGGCCCAGGGGGGGTCCTACGAGCAGTACTTC. This encodes CASRRAQGGSYEQYF.

The rearrangement links TRBV28 to TRBJ2-5, with D tentatively TRBD1 (6 bases). The CDR3 contains 14 residues. The germline V gene encodes CDR1 MDHEN and CDR2 SYDVKM. Trimming took off 4 bases at V and 3 bases at J, with 12 bases between the two ends. The DNA of the CDR3 is TGTGCCAGCAGTTCCGCCGGGACAAAAGAGACCCAGTACTTC. This translates into CASSSAGTKETQYF.

The gene calls are TRBV6-6 and TRBJ2-1; D not certain. The CDR3 runs 15 residues. V was trimmed by 7 bases and J by 0 bases, leaving 13 bases between them. CDR1 is MNHNY, CDR2 SVGAGI, per germline (reference sequence). CDR3 protein: CASKHDASSYNEQFF. The CDR3 nucleotides are TGTGCCAGCAAACACGACGCGAGCTCCTACAATGAGCAGTTCTTC.

DNA of the CDR3: TGTGCCAGCAGTTTTCTCGGGACAGCTAATGAAAAACTGTTTTTT. This codes for CASSFLGTANEKLFF. The V call is TRBV12-3 or TRBV12-4, the J call TRBJ1-4, with 7 positions matching TRBD1. V lost 3 bases, J lost 3 bases, and 4 bases stayed unmatched. CDR3 length: 15 residues.

The CDR3 region has the DNA TGTGCCAGCACCCCAGGGGGAGGCTACGAGCAGTACTTC. Its protein product is CASTPGGGYEQYF. V gene TRBV28 combines with J gene TRBJ2-7; possibly TRBD1 for D (7 bases). CDR1 is MDHEN, CDR2 SYDVKM, per germline. V lost 7 bases to trimming and J lost 3 bases, with 13 bases between them. CDR3 length: 13 residues.

The V gene is TRBV28, the J gene TRBJ2-6; D is perhaps TRBD1 (5 bases). CDR1 is MDHEN, CDR2 SYDVKM, per germline. The CDR3 consists of 16 residues. Trimming cost V 3 bases and J 2 bases, with 11 bases left between them. The CDR3 region is CASSLPTGAGANVLTF. The CDR3 coding sequence is TGTGCCAGCAGTTTGCCCACAGGTGCTGGGGCCAACGTCCTGACTTTC.

V and J are TRBV7-9 and TRBJ1-1; 8 nucleotides agree with TRBD1. CDR1 SEHNR and CDR2 FQNEAQ come from the germline V gene (reference sequence). The CDR3 totals 17 residues. V dropped 1 base and J dropped 0; count of bases not matched to a gene: 7. DNA for the CDR3: TGTGCCAGCAGCTTAGAAGGACAGGGTCCAATGAACACTGAAGCTTTCTTT. Encoded protein: CASSLEGQGPMNTEAFF.

This chain uses TRBV5-1 with TRBJ2-4, with D possibly matching TRBD1 (5 bases). Trimming cost V 0 bases and J 0 bases, with 10 bases left between them. CDR1 and CDR2 (germline): SGHRS, YFSETQ. The CDR3 is 16 residues long. The CDR3 bases are TGCGCCAGCAGCTTGGGGGGCAGCCTAGCCAAAAACATTCAGTACTTC. Protein product: CASSLGGSLAKNIQYF. Drawing the rest from reference TRBV5-1 and TRBJ2-4, the complete variable domain is KAGVTQTPRYLIKTRGQQVTLSCSPISGHRSVSWYQQTPGQGLQFLFEYFSETQRNKGNFPGRFSGRQFSNSRSEMNVSTLELGDSALYLCASSLGGSLAKNIQYFGAGTRLSVL.